Presented here are 22 T cell receptor beta chains from one specimen sequenced in a study of T cell changes during pregnancy in multiple sclerosis. Assay used: immunoSEQ multiplex PCR; TCRdb lists only in-frame clones, some missing. The sample lists about 49,000 clones, roughly 92% occurring once. The sample here was CD8+ T cells from peripheral blood mononuclear cells, taken before pregnancy. The receptors shown here come from a female donor with multiple sclerosis, enrolled in a pregnancy study.

V and J are TRBV2 and TRBJ2-1; a weak D match, TRBD2 (6 bases). V dropped 3 bases and J dropped 9 bases, with 9 bases sitting between them. In germline, CDR1 is SNHLY, CDR2 FYNNEI. This CDR3 has 12 amino acids. CDR3 nucleotides: TGTGCCAGCAGTGACCAGCGGGTTGAGCAGTTCTTC. Translation gives CASSDQRVEQFF.

V gene TRBV6-1 combines with J gene TRBJ2-7, with TRBD2 matching 14 bases. The V gene's germline CDR1 is MNHNS and CDR2 SASEGT. V was clipped by 4 bases and J by 3 bases; unmatched bases: 14. The CDR3 extends over 19 amino acids. CDR3 region: CASSGSSGTSGSRSYEQYF. In DNA, the CDR3 is TGTGCCAGCAGTGGGAGTTCCGGGACTAGCGGGAGCCGGAGCTACGAGCAGTACTTC.

The chain has TRBV7-6 and TRBJ2-2; a weak D match, TRBD2 (5 bases). Deletions cut 5 bases from V and 1 base from J, with 11 bases between. Germline V lookup: CDR1 SGHVS, CDR2 FNYEAQ. This CDR3 is 15 amino acids long. The chain's CDR3 is CASSPKAVNTGELFF. The DNA of the CDR3 is TGTGCCAGCAGCCCTAAAGCGGTGAACACCGGGGAGCTGTTTTTT. Using reference TRBV7-6 and TRBJ2-2 for the parts outside the CDR3, the full variable domain is GAGVSQSPRYKVTKRGQDVALRCDPISGHVSLYWYRQALGQGPEFLTYFNYEAQQDKSGLPNDRFSAERPEGSISTLTIQRTEQRDSAMYRCASSPKAVNTGELFFGEGSRLTVL.

This clone has only one observation. This sequence joins TRBV19 and TRBJ2-7; D call uncertain. The germline V and J ends were trimmed by 1 base and 4 bases, with 8 bases remaining between them. Germline loops: CDR1 LNHDA, CDR2 SQIVND (reference sequence). CDR3 size: 13 residues. The CDR3 spells CASSIAPVYEQYF. CDR3 nucleotide sequence: TGTGCCAGTAGTATAGCCCCCGTATACGAGCAGTACTTC.

CDR3 sequence (DNA): TGCGCCAGCAGCCAAGAGTGGTCCGGGGCGGGAGACATTCAGTACTTC. Translated: CASSQEWSGAGDIQYF. This chain joins TRBV4-3 and TRBJ2-4; 7 bases fit TRBD2. This CDR3 is built from 16 residues. Per the germline V gene, CDR1 is LGHNA and CDR2 is YSLEER. The trim removed 0 bases at V and 8 bases at J, leaving 10 bases unmatched.

The rearrangement joins TRBV27 to TRBJ1-4; D remains unclear. CDR3 length: 15 residues. Germline values: CDR1 MNHEY, CDR2 SMNVEV (reference sequence). V was clipped by 0 bases and J by 5 bases, with 10 bases between them. This chain's CDR3 is CASSLSRVSNEKLFF. CDR3 nucleotide sequence: TGTGCCAGCAGTTTATCAAGAGTGTCGAATGAAAAACTGTTTTTT.

The V call is TRBV15, the J call TRBJ2-7; possibly TRBD2 for D (5 bases). Germline values: CDR1 LNHNV, CDR2 YYDKDF (reference sequence). The CDR3 totals 13 residues. The V and J ends lost 2 bases and 7 bases respectively, with 12 bases between them. The CDR3 sequence: CATSRLEGDEQYF. In nucleotides, the CDR3 is TGTGCCACCAGCAGATTAGAGGGCGATGAGCAGTACTTC.

This clone was observed a single time. The CDR3 DNA reads TGTGCCAGCAAAATGCAGGGCCCCTCCTACGAGCAGTACTTC. Amino acids: CASKMQGPSYEQYF. The gene calls are TRBV27 and TRBJ2-7; D is perhaps TRBD1 (5 bases). CDR1 and CDR2 (germline): MNHEY, SMNVEV (reference sequence). CDR3 size: 14 residues. V was clipped by 7 bases and J by 0 bases, with 13 bases between them.

The chain is built from TRBV5-1 and TRBJ1-2; 8 bases align to TRBD1. The V gene end was trimmed by 1 base and the J gene end by 2 bases; junction bases not matched to a gene: 1. This CDR3 region has 14 residues. Germline lookup yields CDR1 SGHRS and CDR2 YFSETQ. For the CDR3, the DNA is TGCGCCAGCAGCTTGCGGACAGGGAACTATGGCTACACCTTC. Translation gives CASSLRTGNYGYTF.

This chain links TRBV27 with TRBJ2-1; 7 nucleotides align to TRBD2. The germline CDR1 and CDR2 sequences are MNHEY and SMNVEV (reference sequence). J lost 2 bases, V lost 6 bases, and 4 bases had no gene match. The CDR3 has 14 residues. The CDR3 protein is CASSPSGTYNEQFF. DNA for the CDR3: TGTGCCAGCAGCCCTAGCGGTACCTACAATGAGCAGTTCTTC.

V gene TRBV9 combines with J gene TRBJ1-2; tentatively, D is TRBD1 (5 bases). The CDR3 loop spans 16 amino acids. Germline CDR1 SGDLS, CDR2 YYNGEE. V was shortened by 0 bases and J by 2 bases, with 14 bases between the two germline ends. The CDR3 nucleotides are TGTGCCAGCAGCGTAGCTGTGGACACGCAGAACTATGGCTACACCTTC. It codes for CASSVAVDTQNYGYTF.

Comments on this clone: Sequence at one end of the junction differs from germline and may be a read error. The V call is TRBV4-1, the J call TRBJ1-2; D is uncertain. The V gene's germline CDR1 is MGHRA and CDR2 YSYEKL. The CDR3 runs 11 residues. CDR3 nucleotides: TGCGCCAGCAGCCAAGGTTACATTAAATACTTC. Translation: CASSQGYIKYF.

This clone is medium-sized in the sample. The sample holds other DNA sequences that translate to the same CDR3. The chain links TRBV19 to TRBJ1-1; D unresolved. Germline V CDR1 and CDR2: LNHDA, SQIVND (reference sequence). The V gene lost 6 bases and the J gene lost 3 bases, with 8 bases spanning the gap. CDR3 size: 12 residues. CDR3 amino acids: CASRIGDTEAFF. The CDR3 DNA follows: TGTGCCAGTAGGATCGGAGACACTGAAGCTTTCTTT.

This sequence joins TRBV19 and TRBJ2-7; 7 bases are shared with TRBD2. Per the germline V gene, CDR1 is LNHDA and CDR2 is SQIVND (reference sequence). This CDR3 is built from 15 residues. V trimming: 3 bases; J trimming: 4 bases; junction bases outside the gene matches: 9. CDR3 DNA: TGTGCCAGTAGTATTAGAGAGGGCGGGAGTTACGAGCAGTACTTC. This translates into CASSIREGGSYEQYF.

J is TRBJ2-7 and V is TRBV27; D gene uncertain. This CDR3 spans 15 amino acids. With 2 bases removed from V and 0 bases from J, the gap between germline ends came to 11 bases. CDR1 MNHEY and CDR2 SMNVEV come from the germline V gene (reference sequence). This chain's CDR3 is CASSLHARSSYEQYF. CDR3 sequence (DNA): TGTGCCAGCAGTTTACACGCGCGGAGCTCCTACGAGCAGTACTTC.

The chain joins TRBV18 to TRBJ1-4; no reliable D call. From germline, CDR1 is KGHSH and CDR2 LQKENI. Trimming removed 3 bases at V and 7 bases at J, with 12 bases between. This CDR3 comprises 14 residues. The CDR3 region has the DNA TGTGCCAGCTCACCCCCGCTTGAGATTGAAAAACTGTTTTTT. It translates to CASSPPLEIEKLFF. The full variable domain, its missing parts supplied by reference TRBV18 and TRBJ1-4, is NAGVMQNPRHLVRRRGQEARLRCSPMKGHSHVYWYRQLPEEGLKFMVYLQKENIIDESGMPKERFSAEFPKEGPSILRIQQVVRGDSAAYFCASSPPLEIEKLFFGSGTQLSVL.

V is TRBV7-9 and J is TRBJ1-2; D gene ambiguous. V was shortened by 4 bases and J by 2 bases, with 14 bases between the two germline ends. Germline values: CDR1 SEHNR, CDR2 FQNEAQ (reference sequence). The CDR3 has 15 amino acids. The CDR3 DNA reads TGTGCCAGCAGCTCGGCCAGAGGGAGAAACTATGGCTACACCTTC. The encoded protein is CASSSARGRNYGYTF. The complete variable domain, with remaining parts taken from reference TRBV7-9 and TRBJ1-2, reads DTGVSQNPRHKITKRGQNVTFRCDPISEHNRLYWYRQTLGQGPEFLTYFQNEAQLEKSRLLSDRFSAERPKGSFSTLEIQRTEQGDSAMYLCASSSARGRNYGYTFGSGTRLTVV.

The CDR3 nucleotides are TGTGCCAGCAGTGATACTTGGGGCTACACCTTC. As protein: CASSDTWGYTF. The gene calls are TRBV25-1 and TRBJ1-2; unclear D gene. The CDR3 loop spans 11 amino acids. Germline CDR1 MGHDK, CDR2 SYGVNS. The V end was cut by 3 bases, the J end by 8 bases, with 7 bases between.

The chain carries TRBV27 and TRBJ2-1, with TRBD2 identical over 9 bases. This CDR3 is built from 15 residues. From germline, CDR1 is MNHEY and CDR2 SMNVEV (reference sequence). The V and J ends lost 2 bases and 6 bases, in that order; junction bases with no gene match: 5. CDR3 in DNA: TGTGCCAGCAGTTTAATCTCTAGCGGGGTCAATGAGCAGTTCTTC. This translates into CASSLISSGVNEQFF.

The V and J genes are TRBV5-4 and TRBJ2-2; TRBD2 is a possible D gene (6 bases). Trimming took 0 bases from V and 3 from J, leaving 9 bases between them. There are 15 residues in the CDR3. Germline V CDR1 and CDR2: SGHNT, YYREEE (reference sequence). The CDR3 sequence is CASSLAPGDTGELFF. CDR3 DNA: TGTGCCAGCAGCTTGGCCCCGGGGGACACCGGGGAGCTGTTTTTT.

The CDR3 DNA follows: TGTGCCAGCAGCTTTGCGGGAGGGCCCTACTTC. This gives the protein CASSFAGGPYF. The rearrangement uses TRBV7-2 and TRBJ2-7; 9 bases map to TRBD2. Germline trimming cut 3 bases from V and 13 bases from J; bases unmatched to any gene: 4. CDR1 SGHTA and CDR2 FQGNSA come from the germline V gene. The CDR3 runs to 11 residues.

V and J are TRBV11-2 and TRBJ1-1, with 9 bases that match TRBD1. Germline V gene sequence: CDR1 SGHAT, CDR2 FQNNGV. Losses at the gene ends were 6 bases for V and 5 bases for J; bases not matched to a gene: 13. The CDR3 runs 16 residues. CDR3 amino acids: CASRTYGTGTTTEAFF. CDR3 DNA sequence: TGTGCCAGCAGGACCTACGGGACAGGGACTACTACTGAAGCTTTCTTT.